This TCR beta chain originates from a study of blood T cell repertoires in COVID-19 (TCRdb year 2020). With regard to the full study: Collaborator samples came from the United States, Italy and Spain and covered acute and convalescent phases of COVID-19. The repertoires were made available in a free public database intended to serve as a resource for research on the immune response to SARS-CoV-2. Subjects who had been exposed to COVID-19, were actively infected with it, or had recovered from it provided the deeply sampled blood TCRbeta repertoires that made up the dataset. Where available, HLA class I and class II types were taken from metadata supplied by the sample provider and were not determined by assay-based typing. The samples were drawn from the first 160 participants of the ongoing ImmuneRACE study and from over a thousand subjects provided by 6 global collaborators. The prospective study material was composed of cDNA or gDNA derived from T cells, B-cell-depleted T cells, or PBMCs. Nearly every sample came with metadata listing a de-identified subject ID, COVID-19 status, age in years and sex. Study-wide conclusions, independent of this receptor: The quantity of clinical and demographic metadata differed by source and by participant and was supplied without curation.

In Seattle, one collaborating source enrolled patients while the infection was active and tracked those patients longitudinally over the course of disease. Each collaborating institution followed its own protocols to collect whole blood in K2EDTA tubes. For TCRbeta analysis, collaborators shipped samples as frozen whole blood, isolated PBMCs, or DNA extracted from either of those sample types. TCRbeta CDR3 regions were amplified from genomic DNA using the immunoSEQ Assay, a bias-controlled multiplex PCR. The paper's processing steps were these. The number of nucleated cells in each sample was estimated by amplification of reference gene primers within the assay. Sequence reads were collapsed and filtered to measure the absolute abundance of every unique TCRbeta CDR3 rearrangement. For each sample, productive Simpson clonality was calculated as the square root of Simpson's diversity index over productive rearrangements. Here the immuneACCESS table is served through TCRdb, limited to in-frame sequences with V and J called. Missing clones are a known gap in these copies; in checked studies unresolved V genes cover under half, and the rest lacks a known reason. Clone size and V and J calls were adopted from that table, with D and trimming inferred from the DNA. The sample contains over 150,000 clones, 87% of them found a single time. The top ten clones comprise under 15% of the sample.

Note on this clone: It has no known antigen specificity. No quality values exist for individual bases; no much larger clone is one base distant.

The sample was peripheral blood. The source of this sequence is a woman in her sixties or seventies with COVID-19, enrolled during active disease.

The nucleotide sequence is TGCGCCAGCAGCTTCTACGGAGAAGAGACCCAGTACTTC. The encoded protein is CASSFYGEETQYF. Recombination joined TRBV5-1 with TRBJ2-5; the D gene assignment is ambiguous. The CDR3 runs 13 residues from the cysteine to the phenylalanine. Only CDR3 DNA remains: 39 bases, in frame from the first base. At the junction V is shortened by 2 bases and J by 3 bases, with 8 bases in between. Per the germline V gene, SGHRS is the CDR1 and YFSETQ is the CDR2.